The rows below give T cell receptor beta chains drawn from one sample of a study of T-cell memory formation after mild COVID-19. A single record per CDR3 protein comes from TCRdb applying MiXCR to the 5' RACE reads. The table shows 150,000 to 200,000 distinct CDR3 sequences, with roughly 15% occurring only once. Sequenced input: PBMCs or a T cell subset sorted from them (not recorded which). The receptors stem from an adult woman who had mild COVID-19 (a few samples of this study predate the infection). Cell type and time point are not known. Each CDR3 is given with its conserved first and last residue. A clone size is listed for some rows: how often the clone was seen (once, few, many), or a class if it is expanded.

V gene	J gene	clone size	CDR3 protein
TRBV7-8	TRBJ2-1	-	CASSLDRTAGGDNEQFF
TRBV3-1	TRBJ1-4	-	CASSQVREKLFF
TRBV5-1	TRBJ2-5	few	CASSPGWYQETQYF
TRBV7-9	TRBJ2-7	few	CASSLALVDGIGFSNEQYF
TRBV27	TRBJ2-7	few	CASSPETSTEQYF
TRBV5-1	TRBJ1-1	-	CASSPGTGGQGAFF
TRBV7-2	TRBJ2-3	-	CASSFSSGRVSSPRITSTDTQYF
TRBV11-2	TRBJ2-7	-	CASSLDTNYEQYF
TRBV24-1	TRBJ2-1	many	CATSDVRGADNEQFF
TRBV7-9	TRBJ2-2	-	CASSKGLPGGELFF
TRBV7-2	TRBJ2-7	-	CASSPLAGSSYEQYF
TRBV12-3/TRBV12-4	TRBJ2-7	few	CASSGESRPSYEQYF
TRBV5-1	TRBJ2-3	once	CASSWAASTDTQYF
TRBV6-1	TRBJ2-2	-	CASSEGVDTGELFF
TRBV30	TRBJ2-7	few	CAWNPGVGEQYF
TRBV5-1	TRBJ2-2	few	CASSPDLPQTGELFF
TRBV9	TRBJ2-7	-	CASSASPGRGDYEQYF
TRBV12-3/TRBV12-4	TRBJ1-5	few	CASSLFGGHQPQHF
TRBV7-2	TRBJ2-1	-	CASSRPGRTYNEQFF
TRBV9	TRBJ2-2	many	CASSPGGTGELFF
TRBV6-5	TRBJ2-7	few	CASSYDRGRTYEQYF
TRBV6-5	TRBJ2-2	few	CASSLGTGRITGELFF
TRBV11-2	TRBJ1-3	-	CASGAQNTIYF
TRBV4-1	TRBJ2-7	-	CASSQENGGAYEQYF
TRBV9	TRBJ2-1	-	CASSLRGSGGFYNEQFF